The T cell receptor (beta chain) described here comes from a study of CD4 T cells in relation to SARS-CoV-2 and coronaviruses. Overall study findings and caveats: Each donor contributed either pre-pandemic or post-infection samples, not both.

To note about this clone: Its antigen is still unknown.

V lost 1 base and J 4 bases, leaving 14 bases between the germline ends. CDR1 is SGHVS, CDR2 FQNEAQ, per germline. CDR3 size: 15 residues. Unexposed donor CD4+ T cells date from about 2011-2018, before the COVID-19 pandemic. Cryopreserved PBMCs were CD4-enriched, then split into naive and memory cells. Sequencing was performed with immunoSEQ multiplex PCR; in TCRdb, only in-frame clones are kept and a portion is missing. The sample carries around 62,000 clones, about 94% recorded once. The sequenced sample consisted of naive CD4+ T cells from PBMCs. Subset meaning: naive CD4+ T cells isolated by negative enrichment. The gene calls are TRBV7-8 and TRBJ2-7; a possible D gene is TRBD2 (5 bases). This sequence was found in a human donor in good health. The CDR3 DNA reads as TGTGCCAGCAGCTTAGGGGTAGCGACGGGTTACGAGCAGTACTTC. Translating gives CASSLGVATGYEQYF.